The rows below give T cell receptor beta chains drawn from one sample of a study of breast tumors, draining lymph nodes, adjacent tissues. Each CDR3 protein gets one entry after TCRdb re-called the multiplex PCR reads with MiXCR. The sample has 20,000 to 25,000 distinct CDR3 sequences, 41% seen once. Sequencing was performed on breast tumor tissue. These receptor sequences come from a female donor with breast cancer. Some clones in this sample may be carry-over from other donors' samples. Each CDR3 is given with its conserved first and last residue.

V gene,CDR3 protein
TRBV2,CASSETGTGLYGYTF
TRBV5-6,CASSWGGGGQPQHF
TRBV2,CASSVTPRHAFF
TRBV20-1,CSAEGAGTEVYEQYF
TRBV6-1,CASRGLADTGELFF
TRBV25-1,CASSFSPEMNSGLDTQYF
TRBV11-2,CASSFGGQGIETQYF
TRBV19,CASSTSPNRGNSPLHF
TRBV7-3,CASSLVGRDEQFF
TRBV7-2,CASSLQQPAGYTF
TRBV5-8,CASSLGTGQGAGYEQYF
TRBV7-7,CASSLRLGHNEQFF
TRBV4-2,CASSQHDSSKNTIYF
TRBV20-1,CSATELAGGSTDTQYF
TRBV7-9,CASSRRLAGGSTDTQYF
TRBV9,CASSVGPLIAGGPQETQYF
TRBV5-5,CASSYQETQYF
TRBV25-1,CASRLSTGELFF
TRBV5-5,CASSLVAGVDEQYF
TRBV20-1,CSASPRYPGNTIYF
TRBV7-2,CASSIDRGSGYTF
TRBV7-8,CASSRGQGAYEQYF
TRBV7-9,CASSLLQTNEKLFF
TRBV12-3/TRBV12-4,CASSFDNYGYTF
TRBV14,CASSQQAYNEQFF
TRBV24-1,CATTPGGDLTDTQYF
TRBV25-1,CASRLFVGFPLHF
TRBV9,CASSVGPLLAGGVGELFF
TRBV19,CASSTSGRMGGELFF
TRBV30,CAWTGVSNTGELFF
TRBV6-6,CASSYSTAGNEQYF
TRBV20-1,CSARDLGTSYNEQFF
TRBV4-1,CASSRRPGTGGYEQYF
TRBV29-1,CSVGSRRGAGGEQFF
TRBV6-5,CASSSGEDYANTGELFF
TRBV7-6,CASSLRAGGNTGELFF
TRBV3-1,CASSPRTGWAYGYTF
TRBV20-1,CSARVWDQLPSTNYGYTF
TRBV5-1,CASSLLASSRYEQYF
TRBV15,CATSSFTGGSYNEQFF
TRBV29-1,CSVEADRETDTQYF
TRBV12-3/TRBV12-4,CASSLGQGDGYTF
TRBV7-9,CASSFLGGELFF
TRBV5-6,CASSRSSHSFYNSPLHF
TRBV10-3,CAISEAGKEQFF
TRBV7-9,CASSLGTVIYNEQFF
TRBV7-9,CASSPPLGGNEKLFF
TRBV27,CASSLGGVVYNEQFF